This TCR beta chain was recorded in a study of identical twins. Each cDNA held unique molecular identifiers, and template switching gave it a universal primer site. TCRdb redid the calling of the 5' RACE reads with MiXCR, one entry per CDR3 protein. Here the sample spans a few hundred thousand distinct CDR3 sequences, around a tenth being singletons. Each donor was a healthy Caucasian. About this clonotype: Its matching antigen is unknown.

Study observations and caveats: Sequences that were out-of-frame, alpha and twin-shared displayed an excess of low generation probability.

These data also formed part of another study, on yellow fever vaccine responses in identical twins.

The material sequenced was PBMCs. The clonotype comes from a woman aged 18-30 years in good health.

The CDR3 coding sequence is TGCGCCAGCAGCCCTCGGGTAGCGAGTAACACCGGGGAGCTGTTTTTT. Its protein is CASSPRVASNTGELFF. This chain joins TRBV4-3 and TRBJ2-2; tentative D call: TRBD2 (5 bases). Per germline, CDR1 LGHNA and CDR2 YSLEER. This CDR3 contains 16 residues. V gave up 4 bases and J gave up 2 bases, with 14 bases separating them.